The 11 T cell receptor beta chains below come from one sample, sequenced in a study of CDR3 diversity in severe acne. Each CDR3 protein gets one entry after TCRdb re-called the PCR reads with MiXCR. The sample includes around 94,000 distinct CDR3 sequences, 51% seen only once; the top ten take around 12%. Sequences were obtained from blood. The receptor source for this set is a male donor with acne.

In regard to this clonotype: A much larger clonotype is one base distant, so this may be a read error. The chain employs TRBV19 and TRBJ2-5; perhaps TRBD1 as D (6 bases). The CDR3 loop spans 14 amino acids. Trimming left V 4 bases short and J 1 base short, with 10 bases between. In germline, CDR1 is LNHDA, CDR2 SQIVND (reference sequence). This CDR3 reads CASSTTGSQETQYF. The CDR3 DNA follows: TGTGCCAGTAGTACCACAGGGAGCCAAGAGACCCAGTACTTC.

As concerns this clonotype: Compared with germline, one end of the junction differs, possibly owing to a read error. The chain has TRBV25-1 and TRBJ1-5; no clear D gene. CDR3 size: 13 residues. CDR1 is MGHDK, CDR2 SYGVNS, per germline. This CDR3 reads CASSLGRNQLQHF. CDR3 DNA sequence: TGTGCCAGCAGTTTAGGACGCAATCAGCTCCAGCATTTT.

Of note for this clonotype: The DNA is omitted, as the CDR3 cannot be located on it reliably, and the CDR3 follows TCRdb's listing. V is TRBV20-1 and J is TRBJ2-1; TRBD1 is the table's D call, not checked against the DNA. CDR1 is DFQATT, CDR2 SNEGSKA, per germline (reference sequence). A total of 19 residues make up the CDR3, ends included. CDR3 sequence: CSVAGLGDQPQHFGDEQFF.

The chain has TRBV6-2 or TRBV6-3 and TRBJ1-1; weak D call: TRBD1 (6 bases). Germline lookup yields CDR1 MNHEY and CDR2 SVGEGT. This CDR3 is 13 amino acids long. V was pared by 4 bases and J by 5 bases, with 11 bases between. CDR3 loop: CASSFSGQTEAFF. CDR3 DNA: TGTGCCAGCAGTTTTTCCGGACAGACTGAAGCTTTCTTT.

The V call is TRBV27, the J call TRBJ1-2; D gene uncertain. This CDR3 is built from 14 residues. CDR1 and CDR2 from the germline V gene are MNHEY and SMNVEV (reference sequence). V lost 6 bases and J 5 bases, leaving 16 bases between the germline ends. The CDR3 region has the DNA TGTGCCAGCAGGCAGGAGGGTAATGGGTATGGCTACACCTTC. This encodes CASRQEGNGYGYTF.

This clonotype was counted a few times. The chain employs TRBV5-1 and TRBJ2-7; D is undetermined. V lost 3 bases and J lost 9, with 10 bases in between. Per the germline V gene, CDR1 is SGHRS and CDR2 is YFSETQ. CDR3 length: 11 residues. The CDR3 bases are TGCGCCAGCAGCTCCCACGGTGGGCAGTACTTC. Its translation is CASSSHGGQYF.

This chain joins TRBV11-2 and TRBJ2-7, with 7 nucleotides matching TRBD1. With 6 bases clipped from V and 4 bases from J, the junction kept 6 bases outside the gene matches. This CDR3 region has 13 residues. CDR1 and CDR2 (germline): SGHAT, FQNNGV. CDR3 DNA: TGTGCCAGCAGTTTCGAACAGGGGTACGAGCAGTACTTC. Translated, it gives CASSFEQGYEQYF.

This chain joins TRBV2 and TRBJ2-1, with D perhaps matching TRBD1 or TRBD2 (6 bases each). Germline V gives CDR1 SNHLY, CDR2 FYNNEI. This CDR3 region has 15 residues. Between the trimmed V and J ends, which lost 3 bases and 10 bases, there was a span of 19 bases. Here the CDR3 reads CASSEGWGASCEQFF. As DNA, the CDR3 is TGTGCCAGCAGTGAGGGTTGGGGGGCATCCTGCGAGCAGTTCTTC.

The genes are TRBV29-1 and TRBJ2-7, with 7 positions matching TRBD1. CDR1 is SQVTM and CDR2 is ANQGSEA in the germline V gene. This CDR3 spans 13 amino acids. V lost 4 bases to trimming and J lost 5 bases; unmatched junction nucleotides: 8. CDR3 sequence reads: CSVGDRIGDEQYF. CDR3 DNA sequence: TGCAGCGTTGGGGACAGAATTGGTGACGAGCAGTACTTC.

This clonotype was counted at least ten times. V gene TRBV10-3 combines with J gene TRBJ2-3; D unclear. CDR1 and CDR2 from the germline V gene are ENHRY and SYGVKD. The CDR3 spans 15 residues. With 2 bases removed from V and 1 base from J, the gap between germline ends came to 10 bases. CDR3 sequence: CAISERAARTDTQYF. In DNA form, the CDR3 reads TGTGCCATCAGTGAGCGTGCGGCTCGCACAGATACGCAGTATTTT.

J is TRBJ2-7 and V is TRBV7-6, with D maybe TRBD1 (6 bases). The CDR3 is 16 amino acids. V lost 5 bases and J lost 4, with 21 bases in between. Germline loops: CDR1 SGHVS, CDR2 FNYEAQ. The CDR3 nucleotides read TGTGCCAGCAGCCTAAACCCGTCGGCAGGGGCGTACGAGCAGTACTTC. It encodes CASSLNPSAGAYEQYF.